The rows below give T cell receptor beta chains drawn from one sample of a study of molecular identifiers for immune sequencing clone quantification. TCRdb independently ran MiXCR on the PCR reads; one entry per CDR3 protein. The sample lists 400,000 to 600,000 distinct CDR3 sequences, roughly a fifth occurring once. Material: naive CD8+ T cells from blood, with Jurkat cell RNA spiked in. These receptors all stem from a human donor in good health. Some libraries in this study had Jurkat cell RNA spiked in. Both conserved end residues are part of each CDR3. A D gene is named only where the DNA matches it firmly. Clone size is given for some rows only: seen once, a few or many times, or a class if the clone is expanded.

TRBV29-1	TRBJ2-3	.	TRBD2	TGCAGCGTTGCGGGCGGGGGGGCTGATCAAGATACGCAGTATTTT	CSVAGGGADQDTQYF
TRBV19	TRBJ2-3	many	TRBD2	TGTGCCAGTAGTATACTCGCGGGGGGCACAGATACGCAGTATTTT	CASSILAGGTDTQYF
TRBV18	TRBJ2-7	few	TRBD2	TGTGCCAGCTCACCACCGGCGGGAGGGCACCACGAGCAGTACTTC	CASSPPAGGHHEQYF
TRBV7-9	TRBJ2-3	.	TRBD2	TGTGCCAGCAGCCCACCCGGGGCTAGCGGGGGGCCTCGAGCCACAGATACGCAGTATTTT	CASSPPGASGGPRATDTQYF
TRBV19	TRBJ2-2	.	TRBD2	TGTGCCAGTGCTCCGGGGCTAGCGGACTACCTTACCGGGGAGCTGTTTTTT	CASAPGLADYLTGELFF
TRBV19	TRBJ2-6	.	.	TGTGCCAGTAGTGATCAGGGTCCTGAGGCTGGGGCCAACGTCCTGACTTTC	CASSDQGPEAGANVLTF
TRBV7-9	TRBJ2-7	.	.	TGTGCCAGCAGCTTAGTTGGGCGGTTGGGGTCGACGAGCTCCTACGAGCAGTACTTC	CASSLVGRLGSTSSYEQYF
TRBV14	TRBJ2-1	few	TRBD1	TGTGCCAACAGCCAAGGGACAGTCACTCCCGATGAGCAGTTCTTC	CANSQGTVTPDEQFF
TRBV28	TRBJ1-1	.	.	TGTGCCGGCAGTTTAGGGCGCAGCACTGAAGCTTTCTTT	CAGSLGRSTEAFF
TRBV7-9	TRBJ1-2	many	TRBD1	TGTGCCAGCAGCCAACCACCAACAGGGGCCCGAAGCTATGGCTACACCTTC	CASSQPPTGARSYGYTF
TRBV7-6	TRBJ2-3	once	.	TGTGCCGGCAGCGGAGTGGGGGGGGGCGCAGATACGCAGTATTTT	CAGSGVGGGADTQYF
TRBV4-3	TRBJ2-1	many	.	TGCGCCAGCAGCCAAGATGGCGGTTCCTACAATGAGCAGTTCTTC	CASSQDGGSYNEQFF
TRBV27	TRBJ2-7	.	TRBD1	TGTGCCAGCAGTTTAAGGACAGGGAGCTCCTACGAGCAGTACTTC	CASSLRTGSSYEQYF
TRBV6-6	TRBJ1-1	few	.	TGTGCCAGCAGGGGTTATCGGGGGCACACTGAAGCTTTCTTT	CASRGYRGHTEAFF
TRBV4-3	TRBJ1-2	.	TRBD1	TGCGCCAGCAGCCAAGATCATTCGGGACAGGGCTATGGCTACACCTTC	CASSQDHSGQGYGYTF
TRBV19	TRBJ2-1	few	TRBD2	TGTGCCAGTAGCCCGACTAGCGGGAGGGCTAATGAGCAGTTCTTC	CASSPTSGRANEQFF
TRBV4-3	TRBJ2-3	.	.	TGCGCCAGCAGCCAAAATAATCCGCTTTGGGGGGGGGCTCCCTCTAAGGCAGATACGCAGTATTTT	CASSQNNPLWGGAPSKADTQYF
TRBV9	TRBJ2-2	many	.	TGTGCCAGCAGCGTAGGAGGCGGGGAGAACACCGGGGAGCTGTTTTTT	CASSVGGGENTGELFF
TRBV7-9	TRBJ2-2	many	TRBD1	TGTGCCAGCAGCACAACAGGGGGCTACCTTTACACCGGGGAGCTGTTTTTT	CASSTTGGYLYTGELFF
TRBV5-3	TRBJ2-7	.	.	TGTGCCAGCAGCTTGGACACCTTGAATACCTACGAGCAGCACTTC	CASSLDTLNTYEQHF
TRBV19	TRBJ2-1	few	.	TGTGCCAGTAGTATAGGGACTTCGTCGAGCTCCTACAATGAGCAGTTCTTC	CASSIGTSSSSYNEQFF
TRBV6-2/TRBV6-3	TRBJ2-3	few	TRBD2	TGTGCCAGCAGTACCCCCTTGGCGGGGGACACAGATACGCAGTATTTT	CASSTPLAGDTDTQYF
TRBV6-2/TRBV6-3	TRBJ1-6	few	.	TGTGCCAGCAGAGGGGGAAATAATTCACCCCTCCACTTT	CASRGGNNSPLHF
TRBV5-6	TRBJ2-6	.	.	TGTGCCAGCAGCTTGGGGAACAGCTACTCTGGGGCCAACGTCCTGACTTTC	CASSLGNSYSGANVLTF
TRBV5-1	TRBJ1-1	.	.	TGCGCCAGCAGCTTGGCGAGTAGCGCTGAAGCTTTCTTT	CASSLASSAEAFF
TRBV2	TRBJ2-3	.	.	TGTGCCAGCAGAGTCACTAGCTCAGATACGCAGTATTTT	CASRVTSSDTQYF
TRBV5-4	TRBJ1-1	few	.	TGTGCCAGCAGCTTGGCCCTGGGGGCGGGGGCTTTCTTT	CASSLALGAGAFF
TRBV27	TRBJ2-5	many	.	TGTGCCAGCAGTTTTTCAGGCAACCAAGAGACCCAGTACTTC	CASSFSGNQETQYF
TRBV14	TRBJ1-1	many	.	TGTGCCAGCAGCCAAGATGGGGGGCTGGAAGCTTTCTTT	CASSQDGGLEAFF
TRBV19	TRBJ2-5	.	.	TGTGCCAGTAGTATACTGGGGGGCGGGGAGGAGACCCAGTACTTC	CASSILGGGEETQYF
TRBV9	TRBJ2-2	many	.	TGTGCCAGCAGCGTAGGGGACACCGGGGAGCTGTTTTTT	CASSVGDTGELFF
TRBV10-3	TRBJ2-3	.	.	TGTGCCACCGTATCGTCAGTGGATACCACAGATACGCAGTATTTT	CATVSSVDTTDTQYF
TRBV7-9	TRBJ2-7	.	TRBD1	TGTGCCAACAGCGGATGGACAGGGTACGAGCAGTACTTC	CANSGWTGYEQYF
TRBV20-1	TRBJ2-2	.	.	TGCAGTGCGCAGGACGGGGGATACACCGGGGAGCTGTTTTTT	CSAQDGGYTGELFF
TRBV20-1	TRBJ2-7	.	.	TGCAGTGCTAGAGCCGCGGGGCCAGGGGACTCCTACGAGCAGTACTTC	CSARAAGPGDSYEQYF
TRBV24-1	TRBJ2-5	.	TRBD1	TGTGCCACCAGTGGAGGGGGCAGAGGCCAAGAGACCCAGTACTTC	CATSGGGRGQETQYF
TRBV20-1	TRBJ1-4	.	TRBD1	TGCAGTGCTAGAAAACCGGGACAGGGGGCCACTAATGAAAAACTGTTTTTT	CSARKPGQGATNEKLFF
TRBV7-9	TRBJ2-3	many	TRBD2	TGTGCCAGCAGCTTAGCCCCTATACTAGCGGGGGAATACGATACGCAGTATTTT	CASSLAPILAGEYDTQYF
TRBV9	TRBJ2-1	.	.	TGTGCCAGCAGCGTAATGCACGGGACCTCCGAGCAGTTCTTC	CASSVMHGTSEQFF
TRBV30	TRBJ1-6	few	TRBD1	TGTGCCTGGTCGCAGGGGGCGTATTCACCCCTCCACTTT	CAWSQGAYSPLHF
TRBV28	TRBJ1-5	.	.	TGTGCCAGTAGGTGGTATGGACAGCACAATCAGCCCCAGCATTTT	CASRWYGQHNQPQHF
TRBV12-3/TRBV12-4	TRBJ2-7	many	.	TGTGCCAGCGAACTGGCAGGGAGCCACGAGCAGTACTTC	CASELAGSHEQYF
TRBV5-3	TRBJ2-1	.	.	TGTGCCAGCAGCCCCACGGGAGCCCACAATGAGCAGTTCTTC	CASSPTGAHNEQFF
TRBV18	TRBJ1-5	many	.	TGTGCCAGCTCACCCCCGGGGGGCGGGCAGCCCCAGCATTTT	CASSPPGGGQPQHF
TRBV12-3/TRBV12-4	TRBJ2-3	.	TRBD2	TGTGCCAGCAGGGAGAGTAGCGGGAGAAGCACAGATACGCAGTATTTT	CASRESSGRSTDTQYF
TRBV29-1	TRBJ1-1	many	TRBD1	TGCAGCGTTGAAGAAGGAGGGACAGGGAGGACTGAAGCTTTCTTT	CSVEEGGTGRTEAFF
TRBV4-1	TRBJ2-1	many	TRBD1	TGCGCCAGCAGCCAAGATGACAGGGGATCCTACAATGAGCAGTTCTTC	CASSQDDRGSYNEQFF